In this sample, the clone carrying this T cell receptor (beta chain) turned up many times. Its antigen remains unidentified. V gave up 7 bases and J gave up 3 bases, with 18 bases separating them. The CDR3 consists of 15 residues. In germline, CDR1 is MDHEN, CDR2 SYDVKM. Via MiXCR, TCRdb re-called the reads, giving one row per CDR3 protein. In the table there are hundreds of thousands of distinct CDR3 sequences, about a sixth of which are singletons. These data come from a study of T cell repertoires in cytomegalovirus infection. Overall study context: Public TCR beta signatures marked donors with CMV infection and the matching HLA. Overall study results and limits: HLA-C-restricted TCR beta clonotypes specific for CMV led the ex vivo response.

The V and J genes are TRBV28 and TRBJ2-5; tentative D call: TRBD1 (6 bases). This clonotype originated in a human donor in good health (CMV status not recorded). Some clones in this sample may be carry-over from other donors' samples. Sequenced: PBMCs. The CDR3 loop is CASMGAATHEETQYF. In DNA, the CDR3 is TGTGCCAGCATGGGGGCAGCCACACACGAAGAGACCCAGTACTTC. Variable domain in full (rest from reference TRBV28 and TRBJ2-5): DVKVTQSSRYLVKRTGEKVFLECVQDMDHENMFWYRQDPGLGLRLIYFSYDVKMKEKGDIPEGYSVSREKKERFSLILESASTNQTSMYLCASMGAATHEETQYFGPGTRLLVL.